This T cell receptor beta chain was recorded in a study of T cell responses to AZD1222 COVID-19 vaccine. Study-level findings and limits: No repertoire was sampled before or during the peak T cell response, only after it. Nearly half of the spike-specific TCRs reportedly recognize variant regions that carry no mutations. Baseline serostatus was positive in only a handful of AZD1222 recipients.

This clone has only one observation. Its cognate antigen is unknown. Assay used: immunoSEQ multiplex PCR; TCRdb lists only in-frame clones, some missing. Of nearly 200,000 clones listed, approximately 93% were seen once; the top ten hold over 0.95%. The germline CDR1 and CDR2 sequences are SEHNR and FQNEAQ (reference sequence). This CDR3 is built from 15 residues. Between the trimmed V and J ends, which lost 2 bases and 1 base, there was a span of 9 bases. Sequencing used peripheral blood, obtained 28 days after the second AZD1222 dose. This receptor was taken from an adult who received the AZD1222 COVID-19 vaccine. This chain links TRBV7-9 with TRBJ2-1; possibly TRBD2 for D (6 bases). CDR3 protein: CASSLKAGSYNEQFF. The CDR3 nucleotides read TGTGCCAGCAGCTTAAAGGCGGGATCCTACAATGAGCAGTTCTTC. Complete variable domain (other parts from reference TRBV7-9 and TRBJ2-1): DTGVSQNPRHKITKRGQNVTFRCDPISEHNRLYWYRQTLGQGPEFLTYFQNEAQLEKSRLLSDRFSAERPKGSFSTLEIQRTEQGDSAMYLCASSLKAGSYNEQFFGPGTRLTVL.